These 12 T cell receptor beta chains were sequenced from one sample in a study of cytomegalovirus exposure and HLA in healthy donors. Use of 60 Vbeta and 13 Jbeta primers characterized the PCR. Libraries were prepared by immunoSEQ multiplex PCR; TCRdb keeps only in-frame clonotypes and omits some of them. The sample shows some 90,000 clones, 80% to 85% of them seen only once. Sequencing was carried out using PBMCs. These receptors were obtained from a middle-aged man in good health and CMV-seronegative.

The chain is built from TRBV18 and TRBJ1-5; 8 bases align to TRBD1. This CDR3 spans 15 amino acids. The V gene's germline CDR1 is KGHSH and CDR2 LQKENI. With V trimmed by 6 bases and J by 4 bases, 8 bases remained unmatched. CDR3 DNA: TGTGCCAGCTCCCAAAATCAGGGGGCAAATCAGCCCCAGCATTTT. Its translation is CASSQNQGANQPQHF. The variable domain in full, with the rest retrieved from reference TRBV18 and TRBJ1-5, is NAGVMQNPRHLVRRRGQEARLRCSPMKGHSHVYWYRQLPEEGLKFMVYLQKENIIDESGMPKERFSAEFPKEGPSILRIQQVVRGDSAAYFCASSQNQGANQPQHFGDGTRLSIL.

V gene TRBV5-1 combines with J gene TRBJ1-4, with 9 bases matching TRBD1. After removal of 3 bases from V and 2 bases from J, the junction contained 5 bases not matched to a gene. The CDR3 contains 16 residues. From germline, CDR1 is SGHRS and CDR2 YFSETQ. CDR3 protein: CASSSQGQGTNEKLFF. In nucleotides, the CDR3 is TGCGCCAGCAGCTCCCAGGGACAGGGCACTAATGAAAAACTGTTTTTT.

This chain links TRBV30 with TRBJ1-5; 11 bases are shared with TRBD1. The V gene end was trimmed by 0 bases and the J gene end by 2 bases; junction bases not matched to a gene: 3. In germline, CDR1 is GTSNPN, CDR2 SVGIG (reference sequence). The CDR3 sequence is 16 residues long. CDR3 region: CAWSVRGQGGNQPQHF. CDR3 nucleotides: TGTGCCTGGAGTGTACGGGGACAGGGGGGCAATCAGCCCCAGCATTTT.

The V gene is TRBV7-5, the J gene TRBJ2-7; the table assigns TRBD2, which was not confirmed against the DNA. TRBV7-5 is noted as a pseudogene. The CDR3 is 16 amino acids. CDR3 sequence: CVRSSPGGRGTYEQYF. The CDR3 bases are TGTGTCAGAAGCTCCCCGGGAGGTAGAGGAACCTACGAGCAGTACTTC.

J is TRBJ2-7 and V is TRBV7-9; D is perhaps TRBD1 (6 bases). The CDR3 is 16 amino acids. Germline assignment: CDR1 SEHNR and CDR2 FQNEAQ (reference sequence). Trimming removed 0 bases from V and 5 bases from J, with 17 bases in between. CDR3 nucleotides: TGTGCCAGCAGCTTAGCGCTTGGGGCAGGGGACAACGAGCAGTACTTC. Translated: CASSLALGAGDNEQYF. The variable domain in full, with the rest retrieved from reference TRBV7-9 and TRBJ2-7, is DTGVSQNPRHKITKRGQNVTFRCDPISEHNRLYWYRQTLGQGPEFLTYFQNEAQLEKSRLLSDRFSAERPKGSFSTLEIQRTEQGDSAMYLCASSLALGAGDNEQYFGPGTRLTVT.

This clone came up once. J is TRBJ2-7 and V is TRBV7-9, with 8 bases fitting TRBD2. The CDR3 sequence is 15 residues long. Germline V gene lookup returns CDR1 SEHNR and CDR2 FQNEAQ (reference sequence). The V gene end was trimmed by 5 bases and the J gene end by 0 bases; junction bases not matched to a gene: 6. CDR3 sequence reads: CASSDRAGGSYEQYF. The CDR3 nucleotides are TGTGCCAGCAGCGATAGGGCGGGGGGCTCCTACGAGCAGTACTTC.

The genes are TRBV6-1 and TRBJ1-1; maybe TRBD1 (5 bases). Looked up from germline, CDR1 is MNHNS and CDR2 is SASEGT. The CDR3 totals 13 residues. With 6 bases removed from V and 0 bases from J, the gap between germline ends came to 8 bases. The CDR3 loop reads CASSRQLNTEAFF. CDR3 in DNA: TGTGCCAGCAGCCGACAGTTGAACACTGAAGCTTTCTTT.

By sample fraction, this clone is medium-sized (0.01 to 0.1%). The chain is built from TRBV6-4 and TRBJ2-1; 13 bases align to TRBD2. From germline, CDR1 is MRHNA and CDR2 SNTAGT. The V segment lost 2 bases and the J segment 6 bases; nucleotides outside the gene matches: 1. CDR3 length: 15 amino acids. Here the CDR3 reads CASSDTSGGANEQFF. CDR3 DNA: TGTGCCAGCAGTGACACTAGCGGGGGGGCCAATGAGCAGTTCTTC.

This chain links TRBV6-1 with TRBJ2-7; D is undetermined. The CDR3 consists of 10 residues. Looked up from germline, CDR1 is MNHNS and CDR2 is SASEGT. V lost 8 bases and J lost 7, with 9 bases in between. CDR3 nucleotides: TGTGCCAGCGCGACTGAAGAGCAGTACTTC. Translated: CASATEEQYF.

The genes are TRBV5-5 and TRBJ2-1, with 11 bases that match TRBD2. CDR1 SGHKS and CDR2 YYEKEE come from the germline V gene (reference sequence). This CDR3 region has 16 residues. The ends lost 0 bases at V and 9 bases at J; junction bases unmatched: 8. The CDR3, as DNA: TGTGCCAGCAGCTTGGCCTCTAGCGGGGGGCGGAGTGAGCAGTTCTTC. It yields the protein CASSLASSGGRSEQFF.

The chain has TRBV2 and TRBJ1-5, with D perhaps TRBD1 (5 bases). CDR3 length: 15 amino acids. CDR1 is SNHLY and CDR2 is FYNNEI in the germline V gene. V was cut by 2 bases and J by 3 bases, with 11 bases left in between. The CDR3 here is CASSERGWINQPQHF. The CDR3 nucleotides are TGTGCCAGCAGTGAAAGGGGATGGATCAATCAGCCCCAGCATTTT.

The chain recombines TRBV4-3 with TRBJ1-6; no clear D. Trimming took off 3 bases at V and 9 bases at J, with 9 bases between the two ends. This CDR3 region has 13 residues. CDR1 is LGHNA, CDR2 YSLEER, per germline. DNA of the CDR3: TGCGCCAGCAGCCAGAAAGGGAGTTCACCCCTCCACTTT. The encoded protein is CASSQKGSSPLHF.